This T cell receptor (beta chain) was captured in a study of regulatory T cells in long-lasting Graves disease. iRepertoire HTBI primers and Arm-PCR of CDR3 regions built TCR beta libraries. TCRdb re-derived calls from the multiplex PCR reads in MiXCR, one entry per CDR3 protein. Of around 460,000 distinct CDR3 sequences in the sample, around 15% were seen once. The ends were cut back, 0 bases at V and 6 bases at J, with 14 bases in the middle. This CDR3 spans 15 amino acids. Per germline, CDR1 MNHEY and CDR2 SVGEGT. Stated time point: newly diagnosed GD, antithyroid drugs for less than 3 months. TCR sequences were obtained from RNA taken from PBMCs. This same sample was also taken into another study, of T cells in Graves' hyperthyroidism and ophthalmopathy.

V is TRBV6-2 or TRBV6-3 and J is TRBJ1-2; tentative D call: TRBD1 (6 bases). The receptor comes from a woman aged 45-59 years with Graves disease. The input for sequencing was peripheral blood mononuclear cells (PBMCs), taken at new diagnosis, from a patient treated with antithyroid drugs. CDR3 region: CASSYSKQGGDGYTF. The CDR3 nucleotides are TGTGCCAGCAGTTACTCCAAACAGGGAGGGGATGGCTACACCTTC.